This is a list of T cell receptor beta chains from one sample in a study of blood T cell repertoires in COVID-19. Using immunoSEQ multiplex PCR, the repertoire was profiled, and TCRdb retains in-frame clones only, with some absent. This table has about 140,000 clones, around 80% appearing once. Material for sequencing was peripheral blood. The receptors stem from a man aged 60 to 69 with acute or convalescent COVID-19. The CDR3 runs from the conserved cysteine through the conserved F or W. Fields, in order: V gene, clone size, J gene, D gene, CDR3 DNA, CDR3 protein. The D gene is left open where the match is weak. Clone size appears in some rows only: once, few, many, or a class for an expanded clone.

TRBV7-8	.	TRBJ2-2	.	TGTGCCAGCAGCCCGACCCCACTCGCGGGGACCGGGGAGCTGTTTTTT	CASSPTPLAGTGELFF
TRBV19	.	TRBJ1-4	TRBD1	TGTGCCAGCAGGACAGGGGGTTTTGAAAAACTGTTTTTT	CASRTGGFEKLFF
TRBV28	.	TRBJ1-2	.	TGTGCCAGCAGTCGGGGGGGGGATCTCCCTGGCTACACCTTC	CASSRGGDLPGYTF
TRBV30	.	TRBJ2-2	.	TGTGCCTGGAACCTCAGAGGGACGAACACCGGGGAGCTGTTTTTT	CAWNLRGTNTGELFF
TRBV29-1	.	TRBJ1-3	.	TGCAGCGTCAATATCCAGGCTCGTGGTGGAAACACCATATATTTT	CSVNIQARGGNTIYF
TRBV2	once	TRBJ2-3	TRBD2	TGTGCCAGCAGTGAGGCTAGCGGGAGGTTCCGGTCTAGCACAGATACGCAGTATTTT	CASSEASGRFRSSTDTQYF
TRBV7-6	.	TRBJ2-1	TRBD1	TGTGCCAGCAGCCCAAACGACAGGGGAGCTTACAATGAGCAGTTCTTC	CASSPNDRGAYNEQFF
TRBV5-4	.	TRBJ2-7	TRBD1	TGTGCCAGCAGCATGACAGGGGGCGACGAGCAGTACTTC	CASSMTGGDEQYF
TRBV24-1	.	TRBJ2-5	TRBD1	TGTGCCACCAGTGACTGGGACAGCCAAGAGACCCAGTACTTC	CATSDWDSQETQYF
TRBV6-5	once	TRBJ1-5	.	TGTGCCAGCGGCCTTCAGCCCCAGCATTTT	CASGLQPQHF
TRBV27	.	TRBJ2-1	TRBD2	TGTGCCAGCAGTACGGATTGGGTAGCGGGAGGGGGGGGCAATGAGCAGTTCTTC	CASSTDWVAGGGGNEQFF
TRBV5-1	.	TRBJ2-3	TRBD2	TGCGCCAGCAGCTTAACTAGCGGGCCCACAGATACGCAGTATTTT	CASSLTSGPTDTQYF
TRBV7-9	.	TRBJ1-6	.	TGTGCAACGGGGATTCATAATTCACCCCTCCACTTT	CATGIHNSPLHF
TRBV18	.	TRBJ2-7	TRBD2	TGTGCCAGCTCACTCGGACTAGCGGAGGGCTACGAGCAGTACTTC	CASSLGLAEGYEQYF
TRBV3-1/TRBV3-2	.	TRBJ2-5	.	TGTGCCAGCAGCCTTCCGGGGAGGTCCGGAGAGACCCAGTACTTC	CASSLPGRSGETQYF
TRBV23-1	.	TRBJ2-7	.	TGCGCCAGCACCCATCCCAATTTTGGCGGGTTTCGGTACGAGCAGTACTTC	CASTHPNFGGFRYEQYF
TRBV7-2	.	TRBJ2-7	TRBD2	TGTGCCAGCAGCTTAGCCCTCGCGCTCGGGACTAGCGTATCCTACGAGCAGTACTTC	CASSLALALGTSVSYEQYF
TRBV9	few	TRBJ1-6	TRBD1	TGTGCCAGCAGCGTAGCTCTGCAGGGGGCCAATTCACCCCTCCACTTT	CASSVALQGANSPLHF
TRBV4-1	.	TRBJ2-7	TRBD1	TGCGCCAGCAGCCAAGCACCACAGGGGTTCTACGAGCAGTACTTC	CASSQAPQGFYEQYF
TRBV7-2	.	TRBJ2-1	TRBD2	TGTGCCAGCAGCCCTCGGACTAGCGGATACAATGAGCAGTTCTTC	CASSPRTSGYNEQFF
TRBV10-3	.	TRBJ1-1	TRBD1	TGTGCCATCAAGGCACAGGGGGTCGCTGAAGCTTTCTTT	CAIKAQGVAEAFF
TRBV4-1	.	TRBJ2-1	TRBD2	TGCGCCAGCAGCCAAGTAGCGGGAGGGTGGAATGAGCAGTTCTTC	CASSQVAGGWNEQFF
TRBV19	once	TRBJ1-1	TRBD1	TGTGCCAGTAGAGGGGACAGGGTAAGGACTGAAGCTTTCTTT	CASRGDRVRTEAFF
TRBV6-5	.	TRBJ1-2	TRBD1	TGTGCCAGCAGTCCTCTGGACAGGGGCTATGGCTACACCTTC	CASSPLDRGYGYTF
TRBV27	few	TRBJ2-2	TRBD2	TGTGCCAGCAGATACGGGACTAGCGGGAGGACCGGGGAGCTGTTTTTT	CASRYGTSGRTGELFF
TRBV27	.	TRBJ1-2	.	TGTGCCAGCAGTTTACAGGGTTTTTATGGCTACACCTTC	CASSLQGFYGYTF